A selection of T cell receptor beta chains follows, all from one sample in a study of T cells in Graves' hyperthyroidism and ophthalmopathy. Using its own MiXCR run on the multiplex PCR reads, TCRdb lists one record per CDR3 protein. The sample lists about 130,000 distinct CDR3 sequences; around 20% were seen once. Source material: blood. These receptors were taken from a woman in her fifties or sixties with Graves' hyperthyroidism that later progressed to Graves' ophthalmopathy. CDR3s include the opening cysteine and the closing phenylalanine or tryptophan. The order of the fields is clone size, V gene, D gene, J gene, CDR3 DNA, CDR3 protein. The D gene is left open where the match is weak. Size is omitted from some rows. Given values are once, few, many or a class for expanded clones.

size: few; V: TRBV20-1; D: .; J: TRBJ1-4; DNA: TGCAGTGCTATCCTAAGAACCGGGGTCGAAAAACTGTTTTTT; CDR3: CSAILRTGVEKLFF
size: .; V: TRBV20-1; D: .; J: TRBJ2-3; DNA: TGCAGTGCTAGAGTAGATTATACGCAGTATTTT; CDR3: CSARVDYTQYF
size: many; V: TRBV2; D: TRBD1; J: TRBJ1-1; DNA: TGTGCCAGCAGTGGACAGGGGGGGAACACTGAAGCTTTCTTT; CDR3: CASSGQGGNTEAFF
size: few; V: TRBV19; D: .; J: TRBJ2-1; DNA: TGTGCCAGTAGTAGTGTAGACCACCGATGGAATGAGCAGTTCTTC; CDR3: CASSSVDHRWNEQFF
size: .; V: TRBV27; D: .; J: TRBJ1-1; DNA: TGTGCCAGCAGTTTTGGGCAGCCGTTCACTGAAGCTTTCTTT; CDR3: CASSFGQPFTEAFF
size: many; V: TRBV7-8; D: .; J: TRBJ2-7; DNA: TGTGCCAGCAGCTTAAGCCTAGCTACAAACGAGCAGTACTTC; CDR3: CASSLSLATNEQYF
size: many; V: TRBV20-1; D: TRBD2; J: TRBJ2-7; DNA: TGCAGTGCTGGGGAGGGCCCCTACGAGCAGTACTTC; CDR3: CSAGEGPYEQYF
size: many; V: TRBV29-1; D: .; J: TRBJ2-7; DNA: TGCAGCGTTGAGTTGTTCTACGAGCAGTACTTC; CDR3: CSVELFYEQYF
size: .; V: TRBV7-9; D: TRBD1; J: TRBJ1-3; DNA: TGTGCCAGCAGCTTGACCGGGACAGGCTCTGGAAACACCATATATTTT; CDR3: CASSLTGTGSGNTIYF
size: .; V: TRBV7-9; D: .; J: TRBJ2-5; DNA: TGTGCCAGCAGCCCGCGTGCCGGACTGACGTCGGAGACCCAGTACTTC; CDR3: CASSPRAGLTSETQYF
size: many; V: TRBV27; D: .; J: TRBJ2-3; DNA: TGTGCCAGCAGTTTCCTCGGGACCACAGATACGCAGTATTTT; CDR3: CASSFLGTTDTQYF
size: many; V: TRBV20-1; D: .; J: TRBJ1-1; DNA: TGCAGTGCTAGTGTACCAGGGTCTAGGGACACTGAAGCTTTCTTT; CDR3: CSASVPGSRDTEAFF
size: .; V: TRBV6-1; D: .; J: TRBJ2-7; DNA: TGTGCCAGCAGGCGGGACTCAGGGTCCCACGAGCAGTACTTC; CDR3: CASRRDSGSHEQYF
size: .; V: TRBV6-1; D: .; J: TRBJ1-6; DNA: TGTGCCAGCAGCCGGGACCGCCGAAATTCACCCCTCCACTTT; CDR3: CASSRDRRNSPLHF
size: many; V: TRBV20-1; D: .; J: TRBJ2-5; DNA: TGCAGTGCTATCTCCGGGAGGCAGAGGGGGGAGACCCAGTACTTC; CDR3: CSAISGRQRGETQYF
size: .; V: TRBV7-2; D: .; J: TRBJ1-6; DNA: TGTGCCAGCAGCTTAGTGGAGTGGGGTTCACCCCTCCACTTT; CDR3: CASSLVEWGSPLHF
size: .; V: TRBV6-1; D: .; J: TRBJ1-5; DNA: TGTGCCAGCAGTGAAGGGGAAGGGTCGAGCAATCAGCCCCAGCATTTT; CDR3: CASSEGEGSSNQPQHF
size: .; V: TRBV28; D: TRBD1; J: TRBJ1-2; DNA: TGTGCCAGCACCCTCGCCGGGACAGCTAACTATGGCTACACCTTC; CDR3: CASTLAGTANYGYTF
size: many; V: TRBV28; D: .; J: TRBJ1-2; DNA: TGTGCCAGCAGTTTAAGCGGGGAGCCTAACTATGGCTACACCTTC; CDR3: CASSLSGEPNYGYTF
size: many; V: TRBV3-1; D: TRBD2; J: TRBJ2-7; DNA: TGTGCCAGCAGCCGCGGGGGGTTTGAGCAGTACTTC; CDR3: CASSRGGFEQYF
size: many; V: TRBV28; D: .; J: TRBJ2-3; DNA: TGTGCCAGCAGGGAGAGAGATACGCAGTATTTT; CDR3: CASRERDTQYF
size: many; V: TRBV2; D: .; J: TRBJ1-4; DNA: TGTGCCAGCAGTGAACTAAGCCCCAAGGGGGAAAAACTGTTTTTT; CDR3: CASSELSPKGEKLFF
size: .; V: TRBV28; D: .; J: TRBJ1-2; DNA: TGTGCCAGCAGTGCGGGCCCGGGTGAGCGGGGCTACACCTTC; CDR3: CASSAGPGERGYTF
size: many; V: TRBV11-2; D: TRBD1; J: TRBJ2-1; DNA: TGTGCCAGCAGCTTAGGGCGGGACAGGGTCTCCTACAATGAGCAGTTCTTC; CDR3: CASSLGRDRVSYNEQFF
size: many; V: TRBV11-2; D: TRBD1; J: TRBJ2-7; DNA: TGTGCCAGCAGCTCGGGGGGACAGGGGTTCTACGAGCAGTACTTC; CDR3: CASSSGGQGFYEQYF
size: .; V: TRBV6-1; D: .; J: TRBJ1-4; DNA: TGTGCCAGCAGAGACTCGGGTTTTGGGGAAAAACTGTTTTTT; CDR3: CASRDSGFGEKLFF
size: .; V: TRBV29-1; D: .; J: TRBJ1-2; DNA: TGCAGCGTTGAAGGCTATGGCTACACCTTC; CDR3: CSVEGYGYTF
size: .; V: TRBV5-1; D: TRBD2; J: TRBJ2-1; DNA: TGCGCCAGCAGCTGGGGACTAGCGGGACGTGAGCAGTTCTTC; CDR3: CASSWGLAGREQFF
size: many; V: TRBV6-5; D: .; J: TRBJ1-1; DNA: TGTGCCAGCAGTTACTTCGGGAACACTGAAGCTTTCTTT; CDR3: CASSYFGNTEAFF
size: many; V: TRBV20-1; D: TRBD2; J: TRBJ2-1; DNA: TGCAGTGCTAGCGGCGGGAGGGCCTACAATGAGCAGTTCTTC; CDR3: CSASGGRAYNEQFF
size: .; V: TRBV30; D: .; J: TRBJ1-6; DNA: TGTGCCTGGAGCCGGAGGTCAGGTGAAAATTCACCCCTCCACTTT; CDR3: CAWSRRSGENSPLHF
size: few; V: TRBV3-1; D: .; J: TRBJ1-1; DNA: TGTGCCAGCAGCCTCTTGGACCACACTGAAGCTTTCTTT; CDR3: CASSLLDHTEAFF
size: few; V: TRBV20-1; D: .; J: TRBJ2-7; DNA: TGCAGTGCTAGGGCGACAGTTGCCTACGAGCAGTACTTC; CDR3: CSARATVAYEQYF
size: many; V: TRBV20-1; D: .; J: TRBJ1-6; DNA: TGCAGTGCTAGAGACTGGGACCTTGGGAATTCACCCCTCCACTTT; CDR3: CSARDWDLGNSPLHF
size: many; V: TRBV5-1; D: .; J: TRBJ1-1; DNA: TGCGCCAGCAGCGCGACAGTGAACACTGAAGCTTTCTTT; CDR3: CASSATVNTEAFF
size: few; V: TRBV18; D: .; J: TRBJ1-5; DNA: TGTGCCAGCTCACCACCGGGCGGCAGGGGCAATCAGCCCCAGCATTTT; CDR3: CASSPPGGRGNQPQHF
size: .; V: TRBV5-1; D: TRBD2; J: TRBJ2-1; DNA: TGCGCCAGCGGCTCGACCGCTAGCGGGAGACCCAATGAGCAGTTCTTC; CDR3: CASGSTASGRPNEQFF
size: many; V: TRBV12-3/TRBV12-4; D: TRBD1; J: TRBJ2-1; DNA: TGTGCCAGCAGTCCTAGCAACAGGGGTCTGGGAGAGGAGCAGTTCTTC; CDR3: CASSPSNRGLGEEQFF
size: many; V: TRBV9; D: TRBD1; J: TRBJ1-1; DNA: TGTGCCAGCACCAAGACAGGGGTTCAGGACACTGAAGCTTTCTTT; CDR3: CASTKTGVQDTEAFF
size: many; V: TRBV7-6; D: TRBD1; J: TRBJ1-1; DNA: TGTGCCAGCAGCTTAGGAAGGACAGGGGTGAACACTGAAGCTTTCTTT; CDR3: CASSLGRTGVNTEAFF
size: .; V: TRBV6-1; D: TRBD1; J: TRBJ2-7; DNA: TGTGCCAGCAGTCGACGTCCCGGGACAGGGGACTACGAGCAGTACTTC; CDR3: CASSRRPGTGDYEQYF
size: many; V: TRBV11-2; D: .; J: TRBJ1-6; DNA: TGTGCCAGCAGCTCCTCCCTACGGGATTCACCCCTCCACTTT; CDR3: CASSSSLRDSPLHF
size: few; V: TRBV30; D: TRBD1; J: TRBJ1-2; DNA: TGTGCCTGCAGTGGTACCGGGACAGGGTATGGCTACACCTTC; CDR3: CACSGTGTGYGYTF
size: .; V: TRBV28; D: .; J: TRBJ1-2; DNA: TGTGCCAGCAGTTTAAGCGGGTTCGACAGTCTGAACTATGGCTACACCTTC; CDR3: CASSLSGFDSLNYGYTF
size: few; V: TRBV9; D: TRBD2; J: TRBJ2-3; DNA: TGTGCCAGCAGCGTAACCCCCCGGCTAGCGGGAGGGCTGGCGAGAACAGATACGCAGTATTTT; CDR3: CASSVTPRLAGGLARTDTQYF
size: few; V: TRBV6-1; D: TRBD2; J: TRBJ2-7; DNA: TGTGCCAGCAGTGAAGTGTTGAGCGGGAGTGGCTCCTACGAGCAGTACTTC; CDR3: CASSEVLSGSGSYEQYF
size: .; V: TRBV7-6; D: .; J: TRBJ2-7; DNA: TGTGCCAGCAGCCAGGGCCGGGGGATCACCTACGAGCAGTACTTC; CDR3: CASSQGRGITYEQYF
size: many; V: TRBV20-1; D: .; J: TRBJ2-1; DNA: TGCAGTGCTAGAGGAAACCACGGGAGTCCGTTTGACGAGCAGTTCTTC; CDR3: CSARGNHGSPFDEQFF
size: few; V: TRBV29-1; D: .; J: TRBJ1-2; DNA: TGCAGCGTTGAAGGTGGGGGGGGTGGGTCAGGCTACACCTTC; CDR3: CSVEGGGGGSGYTF
size: .; V: TRBV7-9; D: TRBD1; J: TRBJ2-5; DNA: TGTGCCAGCAGCTTAGGTTCTTCTCAGACGACATATAGGGGGCGCTCCGAGACCCAGTACTTC; CDR3: CASSLGSSQTTYRGRSETQYF
size: many; V: TRBV3-1; D: .; J: TRBJ1-2; DNA: TGTGCCAGCAGCCAGGAGGGCAGAAACTATGGCTACACCTTC; CDR3: CASSQEGRNYGYTF
size: .; V: TRBV20-1; D: .; J: TRBJ2-5; DNA: TGCAGTGCTAGAGTTCGGAGTGGAGAGACCCAGTACTTC; CDR3: CSARVRSGETQYF
size: .; V: TRBV29-1; D: .; J: TRBJ2-1; DNA: TGCAGCGCCCAACGGGGGCCTGTTACCTACAATGAGCAGTTCTTC; CDR3: CSAQRGPVTYNEQFF
size: many; V: TRBV6-1; D: TRBD1; J: TRBJ2-7; DNA: TGTGCCAGCACTAGGCTACAGGGGGGCTCCTACGAGCAGTACTTC; CDR3: CASTRLQGGSYEQYF
size: many; V: TRBV20-1; D: TRBD2; J: TRBJ2-5; DNA: TGCAGTGCTTCGCCGGGGGGAACTCTCCAAGAGACCCAGTACTTC; CDR3: CSASPGGTLQETQYF
size: .; V: TRBV3-1; D: .; J: TRBJ1-3; DNA: TGTGCCAGCAGCCAAACTCACTCTGGAAACACCATATATTTT; CDR3: CASSQTHSGNTIYF
size: .; V: TRBV5-5; D: .; J: TRBJ1-2; DNA: TGTGCCAGCAGCTTGGTGAGGGTGCAGAGCAACTATGGCTACACCTTC; CDR3: CASSLVRVQSNYGYTF